This TCR beta chain was observed in a study of PD-L1 blockade in urothelial cancer. Using immunoSEQ multiplex PCR, the repertoire was profiled, and TCRdb retains in-frame clones only, with some absent. The sample contains approximately 40,000 clones, approximately 86% of which appear only once. The CDR3 totals 13 residues. Germline V CDR1 and CDR2: KGHSH, LQKENI. Trimming removed 3 bases at V and 1 base at J, with 6 bases between. Described time point: peripheral blood 6 weeks after treatment start. In its sample, this clone was seen once. The sequencing here drew on PBMCs, taken around atezolizumab (anti-PD-L1) treatment. The sequence was collected from a man in his sixties with urothelial cancer. The genes are TRBV18 and TRBJ1-1; no clear D gene. CDR3 protein: CASSPGGNTEAFF. CDR3 coding DNA: TGTGCCAGCTCACCTGGAGGGAACACTGAAGCTTTCTTT. The whole variable domain, remainder taken from reference TRBV18 and TRBJ1-1, is NAGVMQNPRHLVRRRGQEARLRCSPMKGHSHVYWYRQLPEEGLKFMVYLQKENIIDESGMPKERFSAEFPKEGPSILRIQQVVRGDSAAYFCASSPGGNTEAFFGQGTRLTVV.